The 11 T cell receptor beta chains below all came from one sample that was sequenced in a study of molecular identifiers for immune sequencing clone quantification. MiXCR, run by TCRdb on the PCR reads, gives a single entry per CDR3 protein. This sample has some 320,000 distinct CDR3 sequences; roughly 24% occur once, and the top ten carry approximately 0.74%. The sequenced sample consisted of naive CD8+ T cells from blood, with Jurkat cell RNA spiked in. The subset was: FACS-sorted CD8+CD4-CCR7+CD45RA+ naive T cells. The receptor source for this set is a human donor in good health. Some libraries in this study had Jurkat cell RNA spiked in.

V gene TRBV27 combines with J gene TRBJ2-7; 9 bases are a match to TRBD1. J lost 5 bases, V lost 5 bases, and 13 bases had no gene match. There are 16 residues in the CDR3. Germline V CDR1 and CDR2: MNHEY, SMNVEV (reference sequence). CDR3 region: CASSLILGTGLHEQYF. CDR3 sequence (DNA): TGTGCCAGCAGTCTCATCTTAGGGACAGGGCTACACGAGCAGTACTTC.

This clonotype was detected ten times or more. The J gene is TRBJ2-2, the V gene TRBV28; D possibly corresponds to TRBD2 (5 bases). V was shortened by 2 bases and J by 5 bases, with 12 bases between the two germline ends. Germline V lookup: CDR1 MDHEN, CDR2 SYDVKM. CDR3 length: 15 residues. The CDR3 DNA is TGTGCCAGCAGTTTAGTGCCTAGAGGGACCGGGGAGCTGTTTTTT. This translates into CASSLVPRGTGELFF.

This clonotype has only a few counts. The genes are TRBV7-9 and TRBJ1-6, with D unresolved. Germline CDR1 SEHNR, CDR2 FQNEAQ (reference sequence). CDR3 length: 11 residues. V was pared by 1 base and J by 11 bases, with 3 bases between. The DNA of the CDR3 is TGTGCCAGCAGCTTAGAGGCACCCCTCCACTTT. Amino acid sequence: CASSLEAPLHF.

This clonotype was recorded only once. This may be a read error: a much more frequent sequence differs by one nucleotide. This chain connects TRBV15 to TRBJ1-4, with unresolved D. Trimming removed 1 base from V and 8 bases from J, with 11 bases in between. The CDR3 length is 14 residues. The germline gives CDR1 LNHNV, CDR2 YYDKDF (reference sequence). The CDR3 DNA follows: TGTGCCACCAGCAGAGCGATAGGGAGCGAAAAACTGTTTTTT. As protein: CATSRAIGSEKLFF.

This clonotype was recorded at least ten times. The chain couples TRBV7-2 to TRBJ2-7; 9 nucleotides agree with TRBD1. CDR3 length: 15 residues. CDR1 and CDR2 (germline): SGHTA, FQGNSA. V was clipped by 5 bases and J by 2 bases; unmatched bases: 7. The CDR3: CASSPGTGNPYEQYF. The CDR3 DNA reads as TGTGCCAGCAGCCCCGGGACAGGGAATCCCTACGAGCAGTACTTC.

In its sample, this clonotype was seen a few times. J is TRBJ2-7 and V is TRBV20-1; TRBD1 matches at 10 bases. Trimming removed 2 bases from V and 4 bases from J; junction bases left unmatched: 2. CDR3 length: 13 amino acids. Germline values: CDR1 DFQATT, CDR2 SNEGSKA (reference sequence). In DNA, the CDR3 is TGCAGTGCTAGAAGGACAGGGGGTTACGAGCAGTACTTC. Encoded protein: CSARRTGGYEQYF.

To note about this clonotype: Possible read error: a much larger clone is one base away. This rearrangement joins TRBV12-3 or TRBV12-4 to TRBJ1-4; no definite D call. This CDR3 contains 13 residues. DNA for the CDR3: TGTGCCAGCAGTTTCCCGGGAAATGAAAAACTGGTTTTT. It translates to CASSFPGNEKLVF.

This clonotype was observed a handful of times. This chain uses TRBV24-1 with TRBJ2-1; D is ambiguous. This CDR3 is built from 13 residues. Germline V gene sequence: CDR1 KGHDR, CDR2 SFDVKD. V shed 5 bases and J shed 5 bases, with 9 bases lying between them. The CDR3 loop reads CATSGQKNNEQFF. For the CDR3, the DNA is TGTGCCACCAGTGGCCAGAAGAACAATGAGCAGTTCTTC.

In its sample, this clonotype was seen a few times. The rearrangement uses TRBV5-1 and TRBJ2-7; a possible D gene is TRBD2 (7 bases). CDR1 and CDR2 (germline): SGHRS, YFSETQ. V dropped 1 base and J dropped 6 bases, with 23 bases sitting between them. The CDR3 sequence is 17 residues long. The CDR3 DNA is TGCGCCAGCAGCTTGAGGTTGGGGGGGGGCGGCGGTTCCGAGCAGTACTTC. Amino acid sequence: CASSLRLGGGGGSEQYF.

This clonotype has at least ten counts. The chain recombines TRBV29-1 with TRBJ2-7, with a tentative D call TRBD1 (6 bases). Trimming cost V 7 bases and J 2 bases, with 18 bases left between them. CDR1 and CDR2 from the germline V gene are SQVTM and ANQGSEA. The CDR3 sequence is 14 residues long. CDR3 bases: TGCAGCGGTAGCCGTGGGACATCGCCCTACGAGCAGTACTTC. As protein: CSGSRGTSPYEQYF.

In its sample, this clonotype was seen many times. This chain joins TRBV5-6 and TRBJ2-7; D unclear. Germline assignment: CDR1 SGHDT and CDR2 YYEEEE. Trimming cost V 5 bases and J 7 bases, with 13 bases left between them. This CDR3 spans 12 amino acids. CDR3 coding DNA: TGTGCCAGCAGTGGACCGGCCATGGAGCAGTACTTC. This codes for CASSGPAMEQYF.